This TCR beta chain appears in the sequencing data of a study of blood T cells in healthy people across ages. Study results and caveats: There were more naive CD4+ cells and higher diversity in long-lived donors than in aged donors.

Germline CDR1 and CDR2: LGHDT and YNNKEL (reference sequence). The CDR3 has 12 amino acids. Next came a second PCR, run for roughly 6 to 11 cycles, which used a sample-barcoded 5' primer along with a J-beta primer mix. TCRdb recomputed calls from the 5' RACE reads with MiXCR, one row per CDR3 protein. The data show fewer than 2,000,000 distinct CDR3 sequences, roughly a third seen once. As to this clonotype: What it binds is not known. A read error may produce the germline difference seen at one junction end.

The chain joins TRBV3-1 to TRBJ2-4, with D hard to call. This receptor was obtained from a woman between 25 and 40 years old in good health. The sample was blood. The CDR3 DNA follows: TGTACCAGCAGCCAAGATAGTCTTATTCAGTACTTC. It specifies CTSSQDSLIQYF. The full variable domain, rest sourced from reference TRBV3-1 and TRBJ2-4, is DTAVSQTPKYLVTQMGNDKSIKCEQNLGHDTMYWYKQDSKKFLKIMFSYNNKELIINETVPNRFSPKSPDKAHLNLHINSLELGDSAVYFCTSSQDSLIQYFGAGTRLSVL.